The 32 T cell receptor beta chains presented below share a single source sample, sequenced in a study of T cell responses to AZD1222 COVID-19 vaccine. Clones were read by immunoSEQ multiplex PCR, and TCRdb kept only the in-frame ones, dropping some. The repertoire holds just over 90,000 clones, with 80% to 90% as singletons. This specimen was peripheral blood, taken 28 days after the second AZD1222 dose. The receptors come from an adult who received the AZD1222 COVID-19 vaccine.

This CDR3 reads CASSLAPSRNEQFF. Here the CDR3 DNA reads TGTGCCAGCAGCTTAGCGCCGTCTAGGAATGAGCAGTTCTTC. This chain uses TRBV7-8 with TRBJ2-1, with D unresolved. The CDR3 runs 14 residues. Looked up from germline, CDR1 is SGHVS and CDR2 is FQNEAQ. Trimming took off 0 bases at V and 7 bases at J, with 10 bases between the two ends.

The gene calls are TRBV9 and TRBJ2-3; D perhaps matches TRBD1 (5 bases). CDR3 size: 14 residues. The V end lost 0 bases, the J end lost 2 bases, and 7 bases lay between the germline ends. Germline-derived CDR1 and CDR2 are SGDLS and YYNGEE. CDR3 loop: CASSVEGSTDTQYF. The CDR3 DNA follows: TGTGCCAGCAGCGTAGAGGGGTCCACAGATACGCAGTATTTT.

The table lists this clone with a count of one. The J gene is TRBJ1-6, the V gene TRBV2; 7 nucleotides align to TRBD1. Germline V gene data show CDR1 as SNHLY and CDR2 as FYNNEI. The CDR3 runs to 14 residues. The V segment lost 4 bases and the J segment 6 bases; nucleotides outside the gene matches: 3. The CDR3 nucleotides are TGTGCCAGCAGTGTGGGACAGCTTAATTCACCCCTCCACTTT. Amino acids: CASSVGQLNSPLHF.

The chain uses TRBV5-1 and TRBJ1-2; TRBD1 matches 8 bases. Unmatched junction bases numbered 7, after V lost 1 base and J lost 5 bases. The CDR3 runs 15 residues. Germline-derived CDR1 and CDR2 are SGHRS and YFSETQ. CDR3 DNA: TGCGCCAGCAGCTTGTGGGGACAGGCAAAATATGGCTACACCTTC. This translates into CASSLWGQAKYGYTF.

The chain links TRBV5-6 to TRBJ2-7; unclear D gene. The CDR3 contains 12 residues. V lost 4 bases and J 2 bases, leaving 7 bases between the germline ends. Per the germline V gene, CDR1 is SGHDT and CDR2 is YYEEEE. DNA for the CDR3: TGTGCCAGCAGCCTGATGGCCTACGAGCAGTACTTC. This translates into CASSLMAYEQYF.

The rearrangement uses TRBV6-5 and TRBJ1-6; maybe TRBD1 (6 bases). Germline CDR1 MNHEY, CDR2 SVGAGI. The ends were cut back, 0 bases at V and 15 bases at J, with 15 bases in the middle. CDR3 length equals 14 residues. CDR3 protein: CASSYSWDTLLLHF. The CDR3 DNA reads as TGTGCCAGCAGTTACTCGTGGGACACGCTGCTCCTCCACTTT.

The chain combines TRBV2 with TRBJ1-5; no reliable D call. Germline CDR1 SNHLY, CDR2 FYNNEI. This CDR3 spans 14 amino acids. Deletions cut 2 bases from V and 4 bases from J, with 9 bases between. CDR3 amino acids: CASSEFEGNQPQHF. DNA for the CDR3: TGTGCCAGCAGTGAATTCGAAGGGAATCAGCCCCAGCATTTT. Full variable domain (missing parts from reference TRBV2 and TRBJ1-5): EPEVTQTPSHQVTQMGQEVILRCVPISNHLYFYWYRQILGQKVEFLVSFYNNEISEKSEIFDDQFSVERPDGSNFTLKIRSTKLEDSAMYFCASSEFEGNQPQHFGDGTRLSIL.

The genes are TRBV10-3 and TRBJ2-3, with 7 bases lining up with TRBD1. The CDR3 covers 13 residues. After removal of 6 bases from V and 6 bases from J, the junction contained 6 bases not matched to a gene. The V gene's germline CDR1 is ENHRY and CDR2 SYGVKD. The CDR3 here is CAISPTGKDTQYF. The CDR3 DNA reads TGTGCCATCAGCCCGACAGGGAAGGATACGCAGTATTTT.

The chain has TRBV9 and TRBJ2-5, with D perhaps TRBD1 or TRBD2 (5 bases each). The CDR3 has 15 amino acids. CDR1 and CDR2 (germline): SGDLS, YYNGEE. V gave up 0 bases and J gave up 2 bases, with 11 bases separating them. CDR3 residues: CASSVAGAGQETQYF. The CDR3 DNA sequence: TGTGCCAGCAGCGTAGCTGGGGCGGGTCAAGAGACCCAGTACTTC.

This chain links TRBV4-1 with TRBJ1-3; D not certain. There are 14 residues in the CDR3. Trimming cost V 2 bases and J 2 bases, with 7 bases left between them. Germline V gene sequence: CDR1 MGHRA, CDR2 YSYEKL. CDR3 nucleotide sequence: TGCGCCAGCAGCCAACCCGTACCTGGAAACACCATATATTTT. It specifies CASSQPVPGNTIYF.

V is TRBV15 and J is TRBJ2-7; no firm D call. The CDR3 covers 16 residues. CDR1 and CDR2 (germline): LNHNV, YYDKDF (reference sequence). Trimming pared 1 base from V and 3 bases from J, leaving 16 bases between. The CDR3 loop is CATSRANEALYYEQYF. CDR3 bases: TGTGCCACCAGCAGAGCTAACGAAGCACTCTACTACGAGCAGTACTTC. The whole variable domain, remainder taken from reference TRBV15 and TRBJ2-7, is DAMVIQNPRYQVTQFGKPVTLSCSQTLNHNVMYWYQQKSSQAPKLLFHYYDKDFNNEADTPDNFQSRRPNTSFCFLDIRSPGLGDTAMYLCATSRANEALYYEQYFGPGTRLTVT.

The chain carries TRBV16 and TRBJ1-1, with a possible D match to TRBD1 (6 bases). The CDR3 is 13 amino acids. The V and J ends lost 2 bases and 10 bases respectively, with 14 bases between them. The V gene's germline CDR1 is KGHSY and CDR2 FQNENV. CDR3: CASSQGPGGAAFF. The CDR3 DNA sequence: TGTGCCAGCAGCCAAGGTCCTGGGGGCGCAGCTTTCTTT.

This clone was picked up one time. This chain uses TRBV6-2 or TRBV6-3 with TRBJ1-1, with a weak D call TRBD1 (5 bases). This CDR3 comprises 19 residues. Between the trimmed V and J ends, which lost 3 bases and 2 bases, there was a span of 25 bases. Germline V CDR1 and CDR2: MNHEY, SVGEGT. The CDR3 DNA follows: TGTGCCAGCAGTTATAGGGGATTTGAGGAATCTGGGATTAACACTGAAGCTTTCTTT. Residues: CASSYRGFEESGINTEAFF.

V gene TRBV5-1 combines with J gene TRBJ2-1; 9 bases match TRBD1. Germline assignment: CDR1 SGHRS and CDR2 YFSETQ. The CDR3 consists of 17 residues. The V and J ends lost 0 bases and 6 bases, in that order; junction bases with no gene match: 10. The CDR3 is CASSLVQNRGLLNEQFF. The CDR3 DNA is TGCGCCAGCAGCTTGGTCCAGAACAGGGGGCTTCTCAATGAGCAGTTCTTC.

This clone has a handful of counts. The chain is built from TRBV5-1 and TRBJ2-1, with D possibly matching TRBD1 (6 bases). Germline assignment: CDR1 SGHRS and CDR2 YFSETQ. The CDR3 spans 18 residues. Deletions cut 4 bases from V and 0 bases from J, with 20 bases between. Here the CDR3 DNA reads TGCGCCAGCAGCCCTAATCCCCTAGGGGGAACCTCCTACAATGAGCAGTTCTTC. This gives the protein CASSPNPLGGTSYNEQFF.

This chain links TRBV27 with TRBJ1-6; D is uncertain. The length of the CDR3 is 14 residues. Germline CDR1 and CDR2: MNHEY and SMNVEV (reference sequence). V lost 7 bases and J 8 bases, leaving 15 bases between the germline ends. The CDR3 bases are TGTGCCAGCATGGGGATAAACCGATATTCACCCCTCCACTTT. Translated: CASMGINRYSPLHF.

V is TRBV7-9 and J is TRBJ2-5; 8 nucleotides match TRBD1. The V gene end was trimmed by 5 bases and the J gene end by 2 bases; junction bases not matched to a gene: 4. This CDR3 has 14 residues. Germline V gives CDR1 SEHNR, CDR2 FQNEAQ (reference sequence). The CDR3 reads CASSRTGNQETQYF. CDR3 DNA: TGTGCCAGCAGCAGGACAGGGAATCAAGAGACCCAGTACTTC.

The J gene is TRBJ1-1, the V gene TRBV10-2; D not certain. The ends were cut back, 0 bases at V and 1 base at J, with 9 bases in the middle. CDR1 is WSHSY, CDR2 SAAADI, per germline. The CDR3 loop spans 15 amino acids. CDR3 bases: TGCGCCAGCAGTGAGTCCCCACTCAGGAACACTGAAGCTTTCTTT. Its protein product is CASSESPLRNTEAFF.

The chain uses TRBV5-1 and TRBJ2-3; D uncertain. The CDR3 length is 17 residues. Trimming pared 0 bases from V and 0 bases from J, leaving 14 bases between. CDR1 SGHRS and CDR2 YFSETQ come from the germline V gene. In nucleotides, the CDR3 is TGCGCCAGCAGCTTGGGGGTTCGAATCACTAGCACAGATACGCAGTATTTT. Translation gives CASSLGVRITSTDTQYF.

Details on this clone: Other DNA sequences from this sample encode an identical CDR3 as well. The rearrangement joins TRBV6-1 to TRBJ2-1, with a possible D match to TRBD1 (5 bases). Germline assignment: CDR1 MNHNS and CDR2 SASEGT. CDR3 length: 15 residues. The ends were cut back, 1 base at V and 2 bases at J, with 9 bases in the middle. This chain's CDR3 is CASSEVQGAYNEQFF. The CDR3 nucleotides are TGTGCCAGCAGTGAAGTGCAGGGTGCCTACAATGAGCAGTTCTTC.

The table lists this clone with a count of one. V gene TRBV6-5 combines with J gene TRBJ1-2; D is possibly TRBD1 (5 bases). CDR3 length: 15 residues. The V gene lost 0 bases and the J gene lost 2 bases, with 10 bases spanning the gap. The germline V gene has CDR1 MNHEY and CDR2 SVGAGI. CDR3 DNA: TGTGCCAGCAGTTACTCCTTAGACAGAAACTATGGCTACACCTTC. Encoded protein: CASSYSLDRNYGYTF.

The rearrangement links TRBV23-1 to TRBJ2-6, with 7 bases identical to TRBD1. TRBV23-1 is flagged as an ORF with uncertain function. J gave up 0 bases and V 2 bases, and 10 bases lay outside the gene matches. The CDR3 has 19 residues. The CDR3 DNA is TGCGCCAGCAGTCAAACCCAGACAGGGAATGGCTCTGGGGCCAACGTCCTGACTTTC. This translates into CASSQTQTGNGSGANVLTF.

The rearrangement links TRBV4-2 to TRBJ2-5; D might be TRBD1 (6 bases). V was pared by 1 base and J by 2 bases, with 11 bases between. CDR1 and CDR2 from the germline V gene are LGHNA and YNFKEQ. The CDR3 spans 15 residues. The CDR3 loop is CASSQVSTGQETQYF. CDR3 nucleotides: TGTGCCAGCAGCCAAGTTTCGACAGGACAAGAGACCCAGTACTTC.

The chain recombines TRBV3-1 (or the pseudogene TRBV3-2) with TRBJ2-1; D unclear. Trimming stripped 1 base from V and 0 bases from J, with 7 bases between. Per the germline V gene, CDR1 is LGHDT and CDR2 is YNNKEL (reference sequence). The CDR3 has 15 residues. CDR3 DNA sequence: TGTGCCAGCAGCCAAGTTTTGAGCTCCTACAATGAGCAGTTCTTC. Its translation is CASSQVLSSYNEQFF.

The J gene is TRBJ1-1, the V gene TRBV27, with 9 bases matching TRBD1. There are 14 residues in the CDR3. The V gene end was trimmed by 10 bases and the J gene end by 4 bases; junction bases not matched to a gene: 10. Germline V CDR1 and CDR2: MNHEY, SMNVEV (reference sequence). CDR3 nucleotide sequence: TGTGCCACGCCCCCGGGACAGGGTCTCACTGAAGCTTTCTTT. Translated, it gives CATPPGQGLTEAFF.

V usage is TRBV6-5 and J usage is TRBJ1-2, with 7 nucleotides matching TRBD1. The CDR3 is 13 amino acids. Germline CDR1 is MNHEY and CDR2 is SVGAGI. V was clipped by 7 bases and J by 6 bases; unmatched bases: 8. The CDR3 DNA follows: TGTGCCAGCAACGAACAGGGGTTGGATGGCTACACCTTC. As protein: CASNEQGLDGYTF.

The V and J genes are TRBV2 and TRBJ1-1, with a weak D call TRBD1 (5 bases). CDR1 and CDR2 (germline): SNHLY, FYNNEI. V shed 5 bases and J shed 5 bases, with 9 bases lying between them. The CDR3 is 12 amino acids. CDR3 bases: TGTGCCAGCAGTAAGGGGAGGACTGAAGCTTTCTTT. This gives the protein CASSKGRTEAFF.

CDR3 sequence reads: CASSPHDYDLYNEQFF. The CDR3, as DNA: TGTGCCAGCAGCCCCCATGACTACGATTTATACAATGAGCAGTTCTTC. The rearrangement joins TRBV13 to TRBJ2-1, with D perhaps TRBD2 (5 bases). Germline V gene sequence: CDR1 PRHDT, CDR2 FYEKMQ (reference sequence). The CDR3 is 16 amino acids. The V gene lost 5 bases and the J gene lost 4 bases, with 18 bases spanning the gap.

The chain has TRBV7-2 and TRBJ1-1; D is unresolved. CDR1 and CDR2 from the germline V gene are SGHTA and FQGNSA. This CDR3 has 13 residues. With 7 bases removed from V and 1 base from J, the gap between germline ends came to 10 bases. The CDR3 DNA sequence: TGTGCCAGCATGAGAGGCCCGAACACTGAAGCTTTCTTT. This translates into CASMRGPNTEAFF.

The V call is TRBV7-2, the J call TRBJ1-6; 9 bases agree with TRBD1. Germline CDR1 is SGHTA and CDR2 is FQGNSA. V dropped 9 bases and J dropped 8; count of bases not matched to a gene: 5. This CDR3 spans 13 amino acids. The CDR3 DNA is TGTGCCAGTTCGTGGACAGGGGATTCACCCCTCCACTTT. This codes for CASSWTGDSPLHF.

CDR3 DNA: TGTGCCAGCTCAGTTGGGGGGAGCTCCTACAATGAGCAGTTCTTC. Residues: CASSVGGSSYNEQFF. The V gene is TRBV18, the J gene TRBJ2-1; D perhaps matches TRBD2 (6 bases). This CDR3 has 15 amino acids. Germline lookup yields CDR1 KGHSH and CDR2 LQKENI. Trimming shortened V by 5 bases and J by 0 bases, and 11 bases separated the two germline ends.

The genes are TRBV30 and TRBJ2-1; 11 positions match TRBD2. Trimming took 3 bases from V and 9 from J; bases not matched to a gene: 7. The CDR3 runs to 14 residues. Germline V gene lookup returns CDR1 GTSNPN and CDR2 SVGIG (reference sequence). CDR3 residues: CAWRLAGGPGEQFF. Here the CDR3 DNA reads TGTGCCTGGAGATTAGCGGGAGGGCCTGGTGAGCAGTTCTTC.